Each of the 22 T cell receptor beta chains below was sequenced from the same sample in a study of response to subunit inactivated influenza vaccine (dated 2018 in TCRdb). The method behind the library was RT-PCR. TCRdb names Illumina HiSeq 2500 as the instrument used. TCRdb reran the public reads through fastp at Q25 and MiXCR, keeping productive beta chains. When rows share a CDR3 protein, they turn into one entry using the most common DNA and genes. The sample table shows around 580,000 distinct CDR3 sequences, and about 15% are seen once. 11% of the sample rests with the top ten. The sample was PBMCs from blood, taken approximately 12 days after vaccination. These receptors originate from a man over 45 who received an inactivated influenza vaccine. Donor details come from another sample of the same person, matched by shared clones.

This chain uses TRBV10-3 with TRBJ1-1; no definite D call. V was shortened by 4 bases and J by 5 bases, with 11 bases between the two germline ends. This CDR3 has 13 amino acids. Germline V CDR1 and CDR2: ENHRY, SYGVKD. CDR3 bases: TGTGCCATCAGTGCGTCGCGGGAGACTGAAGCTTTCTTT. This gives the protein CAISASRETEAFF.

There are a few counts of this clonotype. The rearrangement joins TRBV6-2 or TRBV6-3 to TRBJ2-1, with TRBD2 matching over 8 bases. Per germline, CDR1 MNHEY and CDR2 SVGEGT. The CDR3 totals 13 residues. V trimming: 2 bases; J trimming: 8 bases; junction bases outside the gene matches: 2. CDR3 DNA: TGTGCCAGCAGTTACGGCGGGAGGTATGAGCAGTTCTTC. This sequence encodes CASSYGGRYEQFF.

This sequence joins TRBV5-1 and TRBJ2-3, with 10 positions matching TRBD2. CDR1 and CDR2 (germline): SGHRS, YFSETQ. The V segment lost 6 bases and the J segment 2 bases; nucleotides outside the gene matches: 9. The CDR3 has 16 residues. In nucleotides, the CDR3 is TGCGCCAGCACCGTTAGACTAGCGGGCCCCACAGATACGCAGTATTTT. Translation gives CASTVRLAGPTDTQYF. The full variable domain, rest sourced from reference TRBV5-1 and TRBJ2-3, is KAGVTQTPRYLIKTRGQQVTLSCSPISGHRSVSWYQQTPGQGLQFLFEYFSETQRNKGNFPGRFSGRQFSNSRSEMNVSTLELGDSALYLCASTVRLAGPTDTQYFGPGTRLTVL.

Ten or more counts support this clonotype. V and J are TRBV29-1 and TRBJ2-1; the match to TRBD2 covers 7 bases. The CDR3 runs to 13 residues. The germline V gene has CDR1 SQVTM and CDR2 ANQGSEA. The ends lost 3 bases at V and 5 bases at J; junction bases unmatched: 4. CDR3 sequence: CSVDERGHNEQFF. The CDR3 DNA is TGCAGCGTTGATGAGCGGGGTCACAATGAGCAGTTCTTC.

This chain uses TRBV7-2 with TRBJ1-1; D is ambiguous. Germline V gene sequence: CDR1 SGHTA, CDR2 FQGNSA. The CDR3 is made up of 15 amino acids. Trimming removed 0 bases from V and 4 bases from J, with 12 bases in between. CDR3 sequence: CASSLAEGGFTEAFF. As DNA, the CDR3 is TGTGCCAGCAGCTTAGCCGAGGGCGGTTTCACTGAAGCTTTCTTT.

This clonotype was seen only a few times. V usage is TRBV12-3 or TRBV12-4 and J usage is TRBJ2-2; TRBD2 agrees at 8 bases. V shed 5 bases and J 0 bases; nucleotides not matched to a gene: 17. CDR3 size: 20 residues. CDR3 protein: CASSLLAVREGLPNTGELFF. Here the CDR3 DNA reads TGTGCCAGCAGTCTCTTAGCGGTCCGGGAGGGGCTTCCGAACACCGGGGAGCTGTTTTTT.

The sample holds a few counts of this clonotype. The chain joins TRBV5-6 to TRBJ2-2, with TRBD2 matching 11 bases. The length of the CDR3 is 18 residues. J gave up 7 bases and V 2 bases, and 13 bases lay outside the gene matches. Germline V gene lookup returns CDR1 SGHDT and CDR2 YYEEEE. CDR3 sequence: CASSLTGLADVNGGELFF. The CDR3 region has the DNA TGTGCCAGCAGCTTAACGGGACTAGCGGACGTGAACGGCGGGGAGCTGTTTTTT.

This clonotype appeared a few times. V is TRBV20-1 and J is TRBJ2-1, with 12 bases identical to TRBD2. Germline V CDR1 and CDR2: DFQATT, SNEGSKA (reference sequence). The V segment lost 1 base and the J segment 4 bases; nucleotides outside the gene matches: 17. The CDR3 covers 20 residues. CDR3 sequence (DNA): TGCAGTGCTAGAGGCTGGCACGGACTAGCGGGATCAAAGGGGTACAATGAGCAGTTCTTC. Protein product: CSARGWHGLAGSKGYNEQFF.

The chain combines TRBV15 with TRBJ2-1; 12 bases are shared with TRBD2. V lost 1 base, J lost 5 bases, and 9 bases stayed unmatched. This CDR3 spans 18 amino acids. Germline V gene lookup returns CDR1 LNHNV and CDR2 YYDKDF (reference sequence). The CDR3 nucleotides read TGTGCCACCAGCAGAGGACTAGCGGGAGCTTCAGGAGACAATGAGCAGTTCTTC. It encodes CATSRGLAGASGDNEQFF. Based on the CDR3 plus reference TRBV15 and TRBJ2-1, the full variable domain is DAMVIQNPRYQVTQFGKPVTLSCSQTLNHNVMYWYQQKSSQAPKLLFHYYDKDFNNEADTPDNFQSRRPNTSFCFLDIRSPGLGDTAMYLCATSRGLAGASGDNEQFFGPGTRLTVL.

This clonotype was counted a few times. The chain has TRBV9 and TRBJ2-3; 7 bases fit TRBD1. CDR3 length equals 17 residues. Losses at the gene ends were 4 bases for V and 0 bases for J; bases not matched to a gene: 11. Germline V gene data show CDR1 as SGDLS and CDR2 as YYNGEE. CDR3 bases: TGTGCCAGCAGCAACCGGGACAGAAGTAGTAGCACAGATACGCAGTATTTT. Its protein is CASSNRDRSSSTDTQYF.

The J gene is TRBJ2-5, the V gene TRBV9; 11 bases fit TRBD2. In germline, CDR1 is SGDLS, CDR2 YYNGEE. The CDR3 is 14 amino acids. V lost 3 bases to trimming and J lost 6 bases; unmatched junction nucleotides: 4. The CDR3 DNA reads TGTGCCAGCAGCGCTGGGACTAGCGGACAGACCCAGTACTTC. Translated, it gives CASSAGTSGQTQYF.

This clonotype was counted only a few times. The chain combines TRBV25-1 with TRBJ1-6; D is undetermined. V lost 6 bases, J lost 14 bases, and 11 bases lay in between. CDR3 length equals 11 residues. Germline CDR1 is MGHDK and CDR2 is SYGVNS. The CDR3 DNA sequence: TGTGCCAGCAGATATGGGTCGACCCTCCACTTT. Its translation is CASRYGSTLHF. The full variable domain, in which reference TRBV25-1 and TRBJ1-6 provide the parts outside the CDR3, is EADIYQTPRYLVIGTGKKITLECSQTMGHDKMYWYQQDPGMELHLIHYSYGVNSTEKGDLSSESTVSRIRTEHFPLTLESARPSHTSQYLCASRYGSTLHFGNGTRLTVT.

The chain carries TRBV5-1 and TRBJ2-7, with TRBD1 as a possible D gene (6 bases). V gave up 4 bases and J gave up 6 bases, with 17 bases separating them. The V gene's germline CDR1 is SGHRS and CDR2 YFSETQ. The CDR3 is 14 residues long. CDR3 DNA: TGCGCCAGCAGCGCAACCGGGCAGGGGCTCGAGCAGTACTTC. Translated, it gives CASSATGQGLEQYF.

V and J are TRBV6-5 and TRBJ2-3, with 7 bases that match TRBD1. Germline V gene data show CDR1 as MNHEY and CDR2 as SVGAGI. The trim removed 2 bases at V and 0 bases at J, leaving 2 bases unmatched. The CDR3 consists of 15 residues. For the CDR3, the DNA is TGTGCCAGCAGTTACCGGGGACAGAGCACAGATACGCAGTATTTT. Translating gives CASSYRGQSTDTQYF.

The chain couples TRBV7-2 to TRBJ2-3; no firm D call. The CDR3 loop spans 15 amino acids. V was shortened by 7 bases and J by 2 bases, with 16 bases between the two germline ends. CDR1 and CDR2 from the germline V gene are SGHTA and FQGNSA. The CDR3 loop is CASILTGSHTDTQYF. In DNA form, the CDR3 reads TGTGCCAGCATCCTAACCGGGTCTCACACAGATACGCAGTATTTT.

The sample holds many counts of this clonotype. The chain couples TRBV7-2 to TRBJ1-5, with 7 bases matching TRBD1. The junction had 2 bases not matched to a gene; V was cut back by 5 bases and J by 4 bases. The CDR3 runs 13 residues. CDR1 is SGHTA and CDR2 is FQGNSA in the germline V gene. The CDR3 DNA follows: TGTGCCAGCAGCCTGGACAGGAATCAGCCCCAGCATTTT. It is translated as CASSLDRNQPQHF.

V and J are TRBV11-2 and TRBJ1-4; D not resolved. Per germline, CDR1 SGHAT and CDR2 FQNNGV. The CDR3 length is 13 residues. Trimming took 5 bases from V and 3 from J, leaving 7 bases between them. This CDR3 is CASSRVANEKLFF. The CDR3 nucleotides read TGTGCCAGCAGCAGGGTTGCTAATGAAAAACTGTTTTTT.

This clonotype was seen only a few times. V and J are TRBV7-8 and TRBJ2-5; D might be TRBD1 (6 bases). Germline V gene data show CDR1 as SGHVS and CDR2 as FQNEAQ. V lost 2 bases and J lost 5, with 15 bases in between. This CDR3 is 15 amino acids long. CDR3 DNA: TGTGCCAGCAGCTTACTTACCTCAGGGGATGAGACCCAGTACTTC. This translates into CASSLLTSGDETQYF.

The table lists this clonotype with many counts. The chain recombines TRBV5-1 with TRBJ2-2; no reliable D call. V lost 0 bases and J 0 bases, leaving 9 bases between the germline ends. The V gene's germline CDR1 is SGHRS and CDR2 YFSETQ. This CDR3 has 16 residues. The CDR3 loop is CASSLVQTTNTGELFF. CDR3 DNA sequence: TGCGCCAGCAGCTTGGTACAGACAACGAACACCGGGGAGCTGTTTTTT.

This clonotype was recorded many times. As DNA, the CDR3 is TGTGCCAGCAGTTTACTAGCGGGAGCCTACAAAAACATTCAGTACTTC. This sequence encodes CASSLLAGAYKNIQYF. The rearrangement links TRBV12-3 or TRBV12-4 to TRBJ2-4; 10 bases fit TRBD2. V dropped 2 bases and J dropped 3; count of bases not matched to a gene: 4. The CDR3 loop spans 16 amino acids.

V is TRBV4-2 and J is TRBJ2-7, with 13 bases identical to TRBD2. V gave up 5 bases and J gave up 5 bases; unmatched junction bases: 6. The germline gives CDR1 LGHNA, CDR2 YNFKEQ. CDR3 length equals 15 residues. The CDR3 DNA reads TGTGCCAGCAGCGGGGGACTAGCGGGATGGCACGAGCAGTACTTC. It is translated as CASSGGLAGWHEQYF.

Comment on this clonotype: A junction boundary mismatches the germline segment, possibly from a read error. The gene calls are TRBV7-2 and TRBJ2-7; 10 positions match TRBD1. Per the germline V gene, CDR1 is SGHTA and CDR2 is FQGNSA. The CDR3 sequence is 17 residues long. The CDR3 DNA reads TGTGCCAGTAGCTCCCTACCCTTTCCGGGACAGGGGTACGAGCAGTACTTC. This sequence encodes CASSSLPFPGQGYEQYF.